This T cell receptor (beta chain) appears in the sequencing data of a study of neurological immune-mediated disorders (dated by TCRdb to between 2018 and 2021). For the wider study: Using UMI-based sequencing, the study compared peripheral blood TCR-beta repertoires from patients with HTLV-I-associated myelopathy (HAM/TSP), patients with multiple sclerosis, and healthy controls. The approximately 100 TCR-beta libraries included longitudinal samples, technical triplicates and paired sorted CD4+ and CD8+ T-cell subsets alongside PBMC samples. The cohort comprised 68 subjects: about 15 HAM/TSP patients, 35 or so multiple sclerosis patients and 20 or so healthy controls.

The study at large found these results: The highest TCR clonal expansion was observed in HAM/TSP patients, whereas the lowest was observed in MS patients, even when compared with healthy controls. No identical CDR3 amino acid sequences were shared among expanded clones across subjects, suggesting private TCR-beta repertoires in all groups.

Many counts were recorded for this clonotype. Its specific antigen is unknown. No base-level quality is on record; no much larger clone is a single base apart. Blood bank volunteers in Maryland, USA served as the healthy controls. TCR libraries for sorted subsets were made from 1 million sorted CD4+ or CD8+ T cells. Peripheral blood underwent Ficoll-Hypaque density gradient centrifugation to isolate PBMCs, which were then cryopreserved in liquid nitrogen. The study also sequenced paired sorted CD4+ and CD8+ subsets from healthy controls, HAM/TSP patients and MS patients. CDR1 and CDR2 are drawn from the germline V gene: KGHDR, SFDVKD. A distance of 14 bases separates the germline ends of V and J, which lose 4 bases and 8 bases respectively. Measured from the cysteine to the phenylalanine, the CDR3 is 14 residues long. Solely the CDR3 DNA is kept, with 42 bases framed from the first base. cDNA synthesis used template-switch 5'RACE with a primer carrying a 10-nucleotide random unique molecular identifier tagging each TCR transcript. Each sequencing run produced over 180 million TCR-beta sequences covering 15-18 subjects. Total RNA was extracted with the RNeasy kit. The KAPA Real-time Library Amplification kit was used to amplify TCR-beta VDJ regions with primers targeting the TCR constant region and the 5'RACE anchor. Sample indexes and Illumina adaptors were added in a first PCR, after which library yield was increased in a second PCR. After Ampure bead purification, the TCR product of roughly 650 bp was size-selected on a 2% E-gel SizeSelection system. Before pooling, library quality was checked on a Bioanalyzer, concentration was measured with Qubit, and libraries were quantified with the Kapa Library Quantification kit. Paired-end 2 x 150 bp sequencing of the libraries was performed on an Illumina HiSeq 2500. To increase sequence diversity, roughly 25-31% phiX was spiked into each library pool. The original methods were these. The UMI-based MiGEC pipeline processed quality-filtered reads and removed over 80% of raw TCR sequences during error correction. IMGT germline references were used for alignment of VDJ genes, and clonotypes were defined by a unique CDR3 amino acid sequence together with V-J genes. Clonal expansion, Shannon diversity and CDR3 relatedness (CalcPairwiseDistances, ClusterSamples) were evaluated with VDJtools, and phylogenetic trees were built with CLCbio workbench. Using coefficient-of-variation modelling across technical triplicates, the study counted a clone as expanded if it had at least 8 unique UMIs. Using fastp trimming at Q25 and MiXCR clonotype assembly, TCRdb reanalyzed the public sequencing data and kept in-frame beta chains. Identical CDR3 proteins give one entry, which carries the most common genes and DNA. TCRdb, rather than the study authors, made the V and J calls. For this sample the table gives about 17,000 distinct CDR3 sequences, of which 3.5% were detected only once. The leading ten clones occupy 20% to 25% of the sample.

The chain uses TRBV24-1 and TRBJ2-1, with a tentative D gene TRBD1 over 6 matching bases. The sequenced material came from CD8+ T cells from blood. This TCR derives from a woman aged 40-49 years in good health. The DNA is TGTGCCACCAGTGACCAGGGGTCCAGGGATGAGCAGTTCTTC. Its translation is CATSDQGSRDEQFF.